This TCR beta chain was sequenced in a study of blood T cell repertoires in COVID-19. Whole-study context: COVID-19 samples, acute and convalescent, were from the United States, Italy and Spain. The analysed material was cDNA or gDNA that came from T cells, B-cell-depleted T cells, or PBMCs.

Authors' methods: Counts of nucleated cells, estimated from reference gene primer amplification, were obtained. This table comes from immunoSEQ multiplex PCR, and its TCRdb copy is limited to in-frame clones, with some not included. From that table come the V and J calls and clone size; the DNA was used to work out D and trimming. Of tens of thousands of clones in the sample, roughly 80% were seen once. Germline values: CDR1 SGHRS, CDR2 YFSETQ. The ends lost 7 bases at V and 2 bases at J; junction bases unmatched: 8. This CDR3 is 14 amino acids long. The specimen was peripheral blood. The TCR comes from a man aged 50-59 years with acute or convalescent COVID-19. This chain joins TRBV5-1 and TRBJ2-7, with 8 bases identical to TRBD1. In nucleotides, the CDR3 is TGCGCCAGCGGCGAGGACAGGGCAACCTACGAGCAGTACTTC. Encoded protein: CASGEDRATYEQYF.